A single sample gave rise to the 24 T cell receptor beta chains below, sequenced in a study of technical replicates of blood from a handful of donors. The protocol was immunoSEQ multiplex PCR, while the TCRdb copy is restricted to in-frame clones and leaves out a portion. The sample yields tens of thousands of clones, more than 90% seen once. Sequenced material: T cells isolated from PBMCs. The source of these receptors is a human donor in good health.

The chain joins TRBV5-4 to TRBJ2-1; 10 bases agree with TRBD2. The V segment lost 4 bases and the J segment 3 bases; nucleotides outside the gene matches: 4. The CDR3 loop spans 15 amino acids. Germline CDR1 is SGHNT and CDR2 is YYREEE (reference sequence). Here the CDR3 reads CASSDGLAVYNEQFF. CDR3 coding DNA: TGTGCCAGCAGCGATGGACTAGCGGTCTACAATGAGCAGTTCTTC.

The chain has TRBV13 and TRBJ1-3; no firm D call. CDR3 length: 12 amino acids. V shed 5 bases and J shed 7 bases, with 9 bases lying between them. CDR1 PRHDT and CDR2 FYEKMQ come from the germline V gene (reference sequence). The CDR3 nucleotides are TGTGCCAGCAGCCGTAATCGGAACACCATATATTTT. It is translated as CASSRNRNTIYF.

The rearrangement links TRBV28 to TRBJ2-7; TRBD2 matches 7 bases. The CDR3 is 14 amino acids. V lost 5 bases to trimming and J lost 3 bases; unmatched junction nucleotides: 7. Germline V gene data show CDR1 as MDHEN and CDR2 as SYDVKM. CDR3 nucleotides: TGTGCCAGCAGTGAGGGGCGGGAGATCTACGAGCAGTACTTC. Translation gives CASSEGREIYEQYF.

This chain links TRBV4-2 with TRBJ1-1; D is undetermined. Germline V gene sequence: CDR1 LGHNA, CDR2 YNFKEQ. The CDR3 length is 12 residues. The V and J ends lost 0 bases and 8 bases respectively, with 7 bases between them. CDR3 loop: CASSQEETEAFF. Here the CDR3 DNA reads TGTGCCAGCAGCCAAGAAGAAACAGAAGCTTTCTTT.

The CDR3: CASSQAPSASGGNEQFF. The CDR3 DNA reads as TGCGCCAGCAGCCAAGCCCCCTCAGCGAGCGGGGGTAATGAGCAGTTCTTC. The chain has TRBV4-1 and TRBJ2-1; the match to TRBD2 covers 8 bases. Trimming removed 1 base from V and 7 bases from J; junction bases left unmatched: 12. The germline V gene encodes CDR1 MGHRA and CDR2 YSYEKL. This CDR3 has 17 residues.

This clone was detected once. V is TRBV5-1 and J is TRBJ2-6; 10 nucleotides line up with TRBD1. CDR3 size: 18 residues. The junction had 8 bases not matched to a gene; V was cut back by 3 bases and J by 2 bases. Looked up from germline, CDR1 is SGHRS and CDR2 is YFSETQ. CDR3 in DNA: TGCGCCAGCAGCTCCCGACAGGGGGCGCGTACTGGGGCCAACGTCCTGACTTTC. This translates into CASSSRQGARTGANVLTF. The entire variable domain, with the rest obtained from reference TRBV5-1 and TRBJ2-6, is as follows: KAGVTQTPRYLIKTRGQQVTLSCSPISGHRSVSWYQQTPGQGLQFLFEYFSETQRNKGNFPGRFSGRQFSNSRSEMNVSTLELGDSALYLCASSSRQGARTGANVLTFGAGSRLTVL.

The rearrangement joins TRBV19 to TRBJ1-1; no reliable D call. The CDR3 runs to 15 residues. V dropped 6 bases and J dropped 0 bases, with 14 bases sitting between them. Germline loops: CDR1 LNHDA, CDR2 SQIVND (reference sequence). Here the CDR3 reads CASRRTDRLNTEAFF. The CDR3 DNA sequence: TGTGCCAGTAGGCGAACAGACCGACTGAACACTGAAGCTTTCTTT.

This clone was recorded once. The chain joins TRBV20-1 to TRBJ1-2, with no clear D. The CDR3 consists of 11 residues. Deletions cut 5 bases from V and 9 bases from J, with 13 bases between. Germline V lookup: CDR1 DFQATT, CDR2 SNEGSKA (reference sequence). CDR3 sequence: CSAREEYSYTF. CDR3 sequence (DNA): TGCAGTGCTCGCGAGGAGTATAGCTACACCTTC.

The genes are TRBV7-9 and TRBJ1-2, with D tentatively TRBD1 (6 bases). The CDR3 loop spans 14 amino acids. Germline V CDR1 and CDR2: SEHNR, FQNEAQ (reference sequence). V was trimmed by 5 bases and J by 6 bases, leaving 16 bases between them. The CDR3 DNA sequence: TGTGCCAGCAGCCCAAGGGGGGGCGCGGATGGCTACACCTTC. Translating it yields CASSPRGGADGYTF.

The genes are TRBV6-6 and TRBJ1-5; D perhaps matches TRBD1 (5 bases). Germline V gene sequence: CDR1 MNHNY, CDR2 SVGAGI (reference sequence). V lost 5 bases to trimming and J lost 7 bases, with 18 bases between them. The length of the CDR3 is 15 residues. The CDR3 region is CASSNPTAPGQPQHF. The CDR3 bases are TGTGCCAGCAGTAATCCGACAGCTCCCGGACAGCCCCAGCATTTT.

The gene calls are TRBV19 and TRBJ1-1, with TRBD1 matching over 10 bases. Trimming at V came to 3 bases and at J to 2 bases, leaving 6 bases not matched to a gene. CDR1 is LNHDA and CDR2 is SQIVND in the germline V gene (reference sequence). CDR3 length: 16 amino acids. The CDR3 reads CASSIGTGEGNTEAFF. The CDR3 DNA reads TGTGCCAGTAGTATTGGGACAGGGGAAGGCAACACTGAAGCTTTCTTT.

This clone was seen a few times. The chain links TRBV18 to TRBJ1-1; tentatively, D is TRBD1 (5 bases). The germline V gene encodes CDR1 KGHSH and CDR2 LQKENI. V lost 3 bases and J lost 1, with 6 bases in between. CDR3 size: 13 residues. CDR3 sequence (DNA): TGTGCCAGCTCACCCACAGGGAACACTGAAGCTTTCTTT. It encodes CASSPTGNTEAFF.

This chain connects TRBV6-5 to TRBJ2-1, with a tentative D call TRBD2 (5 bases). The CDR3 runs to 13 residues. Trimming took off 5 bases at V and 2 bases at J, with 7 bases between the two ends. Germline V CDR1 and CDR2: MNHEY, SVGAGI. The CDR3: CASSLAPYNEQFF. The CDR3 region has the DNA TGTGCCAGCAGTCTAGCCCCCTACAATGAGCAGTTCTTC.

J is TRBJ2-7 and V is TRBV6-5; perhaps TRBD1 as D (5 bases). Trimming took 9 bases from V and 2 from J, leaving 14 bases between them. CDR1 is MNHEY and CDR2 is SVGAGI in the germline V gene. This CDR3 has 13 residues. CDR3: CASFGQGTYEQYF. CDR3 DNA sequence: TGTGCCAGTTTTGGCCAGGGCACCTACGAGCAGTACTTC.

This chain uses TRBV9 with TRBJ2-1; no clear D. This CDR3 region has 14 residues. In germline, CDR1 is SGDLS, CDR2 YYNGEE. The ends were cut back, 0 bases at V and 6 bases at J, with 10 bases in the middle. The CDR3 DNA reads TGTGCCAGCAGCGTAGGCTTAGCCAGCAATGAGCAGTTCTTC. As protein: CASSVGLASNEQFF.

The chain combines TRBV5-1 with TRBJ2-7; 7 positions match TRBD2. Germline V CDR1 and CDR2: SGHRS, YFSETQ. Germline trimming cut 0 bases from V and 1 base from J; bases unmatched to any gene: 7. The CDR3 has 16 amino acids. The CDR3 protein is CASSLASGTSSYEQYF. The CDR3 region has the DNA TGCGCCAGCAGCTTGGCTAGCGGAACCTCGTCCTACGAGCAGTACTTC.

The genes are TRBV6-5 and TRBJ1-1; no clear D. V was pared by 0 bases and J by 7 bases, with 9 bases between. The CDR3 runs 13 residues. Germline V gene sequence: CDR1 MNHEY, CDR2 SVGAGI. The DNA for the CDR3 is TGTGCCAGCAGTTACTCCGACACTTATGAAGCTTTCTTT. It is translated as CASSYSDTYEAFF.

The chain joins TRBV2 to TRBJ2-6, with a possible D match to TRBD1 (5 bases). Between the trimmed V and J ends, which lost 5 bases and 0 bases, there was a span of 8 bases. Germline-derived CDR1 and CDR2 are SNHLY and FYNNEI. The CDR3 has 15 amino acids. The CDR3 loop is CASSRQNSGANVLTF. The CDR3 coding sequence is TGTGCCAGCAGTAGACAGAACTCTGGGGCCAACGTCCTGACTTTC.

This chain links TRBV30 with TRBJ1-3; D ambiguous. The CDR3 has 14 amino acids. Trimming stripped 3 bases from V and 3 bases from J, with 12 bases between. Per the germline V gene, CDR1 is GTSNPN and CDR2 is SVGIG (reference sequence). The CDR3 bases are TGTGCCTGGAGCAACATGTTATTTGGAAACACCATATATTTT. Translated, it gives CAWSNMLFGNTIYF.

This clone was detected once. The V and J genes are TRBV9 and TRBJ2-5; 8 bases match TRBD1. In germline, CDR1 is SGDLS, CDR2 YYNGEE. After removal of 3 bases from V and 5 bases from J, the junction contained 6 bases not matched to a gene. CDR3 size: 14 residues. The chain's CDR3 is CASSAQGAWETQYF. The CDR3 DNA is TGTGCCAGCAGCGCCCAGGGGGCTTGGGAGACCCAGTACTTC.

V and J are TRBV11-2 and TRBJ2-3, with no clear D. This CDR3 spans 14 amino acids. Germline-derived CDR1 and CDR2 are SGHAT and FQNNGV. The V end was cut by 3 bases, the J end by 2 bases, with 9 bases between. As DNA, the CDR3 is TGTGCCAGCAGCTTTTTTTCACACACAGATACGCAGTATTTT. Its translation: CASSFFSHTDTQYF.

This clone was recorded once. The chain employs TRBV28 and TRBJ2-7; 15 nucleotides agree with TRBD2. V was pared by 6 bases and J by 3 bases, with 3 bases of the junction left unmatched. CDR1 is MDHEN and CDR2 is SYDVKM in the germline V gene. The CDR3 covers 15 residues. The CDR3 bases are TGTGCCAGCAGCCGGGGACTAGCGGGAGGCTACGAGCAGTACTTC. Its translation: CASSRGLAGGYEQYF.

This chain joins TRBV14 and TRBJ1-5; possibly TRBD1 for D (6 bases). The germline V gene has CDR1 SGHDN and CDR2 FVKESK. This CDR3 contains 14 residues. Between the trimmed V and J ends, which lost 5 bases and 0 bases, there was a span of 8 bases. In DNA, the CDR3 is TGTGCCAGCAGCAGGGGGTATAGCAATCAGCCCCAGCATTTT. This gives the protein CASSRGYSNQPQHF.

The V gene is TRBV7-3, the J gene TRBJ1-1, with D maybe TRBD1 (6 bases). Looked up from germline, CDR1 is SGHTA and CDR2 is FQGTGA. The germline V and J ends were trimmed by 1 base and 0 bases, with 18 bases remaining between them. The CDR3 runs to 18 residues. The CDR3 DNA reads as TGTGCCAGCAGCTTAAACGGGGGGGCCAATGTAGTGAACACTGAAGCTTTCTTT. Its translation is CASSLNGGANVVNTEAFF.